Listed here are 23 T cell receptor beta chains from one sample, sequenced in a study of shared clonotypes between healthy human individuals. Profiled with immunoSEQ multiplex PCR; TCRdb holds only in-frame clones, not every one. Among about 2 million clones, around 96% were seen once, and the ten largest hold more than 0.95%. CD45RO-negative, CCR7-positively selected cells formed the naive CD8 fraction, excluding terminally differentiated effector memory CD45RA+ cells. Sequenced input: naive CD8+ T cells sorted from blood. All receptors derive from a man aged 18 to 35 in good health.

V and J are TRBV13 and TRBJ2-3; 9 bases align to TRBD2. The junction had 5 bases not matched to a gene; V was cut back by 2 bases and J by 2 bases. This CDR3 is 16 amino acids long. Germline-derived CDR1 and CDR2 are PRHDT and FYEKMQ (reference sequence). The CDR3, as DNA: TGTGCCAGCAGCTTAAGCGGGGGGCGTTTCACAGATACGCAGTATTTT. This codes for CASSLSGGRFTDTQYF.

The chain recombines TRBV10-3 with TRBJ2-7, with 10 bases that match TRBD1. The CDR3 runs 14 residues. CDR1 and CDR2 (germline): ENHRY, SYGVKD. The V gene end was trimmed by 2 bases and the J gene end by 3 bases; junction bases not matched to a gene: 1. This CDR3 reads CAISERTGGYEQYF. The DNA of the CDR3 is TGTGCCATCAGTGAGCGGACAGGGGGCTACGAGCAGTACTTC.

The rearrangement joins TRBV29-1 to TRBJ2-7; 11 nucleotides align to TRBD2. CDR1 and CDR2 (germline): SQVTM, ANQGSEA. J was trimmed by 2 bases and V by 6 bases; bases with no gene match: 3. This CDR3 spans 13 amino acids. Here the CDR3 DNA reads TGCAGCGTGTCTAGCGGGAGGCCCTACGAGCAGTACTTC. Translated, it gives CSVSSGRPYEQYF.

The CDR3 DNA reads as TGCAGCTTCGAGTCGACAGGGGGGGAGAGCACAGATACGCAGTATTTT. Protein product: CSFESTGGESTDTQYF. The chain is built from TRBV29-1 and TRBJ2-3, with 9 bases identical to TRBD1. The CDR3 runs to 16 residues. The J segment lost 0 bases and the V segment lost 8 bases, leaving 12 bases of the junction unmatched. Per germline, CDR1 SQVTM and CDR2 ANQGSEA.

As regards this clone: Other DNA sequences from this sample encode an identical CDR3 as well. For the CDR3, the DNA is TGTGCCAGCAGCGTAGCCGGCCAGCAAGAGACCCAGTACTTC. Translated: CASSVAGQQETQYF. The chain employs TRBV9 and TRBJ2-5; D remains ambiguous. The CDR3 contains 14 residues. Germline CDR1 reads SGDLS; CDR2 reads YYNGEE. Trimming took 0 bases from V and 2 from J, leaving 8 bases between them.

The V gene is TRBV28, the J gene TRBJ2-7; D unclear. V lost 3 bases to trimming and J lost 2 bases, with 11 bases between them. CDR3 size: 14 residues. In germline, CDR1 is MDHEN, CDR2 SYDVKM. CDR3 in DNA: TGTGCCAGCAGTTTGCACCTATCTACCTACGAGCAGTACTTC. Translated, it gives CASSLHLSTYEQYF.

This sequence joins TRBV5-6 and TRBJ1-4, with no clear D. In germline, CDR1 is SGHDT, CDR2 YYEEEE. V was clipped by 3 bases and J by 7 bases, with 7 bases between them. The CDR3 runs to 12 residues. CDR3 nucleotide sequence: TGTGCCAGCAGCTCCGACCTTGAAAAACTGTTTTTT. Amino acids: CASSSDLEKLFF. The entire variable domain, with the rest obtained from reference TRBV5-6 and TRBJ1-4, is as follows: DAGVTQSPTHLIKTRGQQVTLRCSPKSGHDTVSWYQQALGQGPQFIFQYYEEEERQRGNFPDRFSGHQFPNYSSELNVNALLLGDSALYLCASSSDLEKLFFGSGTQLSVL.

The rearrangement uses TRBV6-5 and TRBJ1-5; no reliable D call. Germline V CDR1 and CDR2: MNHEY, SVGAGI. The V end lost 8 bases, the J end lost 6 bases, and 11 bases lay between the germline ends. This CDR3 has 12 residues. CDR3 nucleotide sequence: TGTGCCAGCGGTTCGGGTGGTCAGCCCCAGCATTTT. Translating gives CASGSGGQPQHF.

The V call is TRBV19, the J call TRBJ2-1, with D possibly being TRBD2 (7 bases). V was cut by 5 bases and J by 9 bases, with 20 bases left in between. The CDR3 totals 15 residues. Germline values: CDR1 LNHDA, CDR2 SQIVND (reference sequence). The CDR3, as DNA: TGTGCCAGTAGTTTCAGAGCGGGGACAAAGGGTGAGCAGTTCTTC. Translated, it gives CASSFRAGTKGEQFF.

The rearrangement links TRBV29-1 to TRBJ1-2, with D maybe TRBD1 (5 bases). The V end lost 4 bases, the J end lost 2 bases, and 11 bases lay between the germline ends. Germline V gives CDR1 SQVTM, CDR2 ANQGSEA. The CDR3 has 13 residues. The CDR3 region is CSVGRQHNYGYTF. The CDR3 nucleotides read TGCAGCGTTGGCCGACAGCACAACTATGGCTACACCTTC.

The chain has TRBV18 and TRBJ1-1; the D is unclear. V shed 6 bases and J shed 2 bases, with 10 bases lying between them. This CDR3 is built from 13 residues. Germline V gene data show CDR1 as KGHSH and CDR2 as LQKENI. The CDR3 sequence: CASSKGPNTEAFF. CDR3 DNA: TGTGCCAGCTCGAAAGGGCCCAACACTGAAGCTTTCTTT.

This chain links TRBV7-2 with TRBJ2-7; 13 positions match TRBD2. Germline CDR1 reads SGHTA; CDR2 reads FQGNSA. The length of the CDR3 is 16 residues. The V and J ends lost 5 bases and 2 bases, in that order; junction bases with no gene match: 6. CDR3 region: CASSQGLAGFPYEQYF. CDR3 nucleotide sequence: TGTGCCAGCAGCCAGGGACTAGCGGGATTCCCCTACGAGCAGTACTTC. The entire variable domain, with the rest obtained from reference TRBV7-2 and TRBJ2-7, is as follows: GAGVSQSPSNKVTEKGKDVELRCDPISGHTALYWYRQSLGQGLEFLIYFQGNSAPDKSGLPSDRFSAERTGGSVSTLTIQRTQQEDSAVYLCASSQGLAGFPYEQYFGPGTRLTVT.

This chain links TRBV2 with TRBJ2-7; tentatively, D is TRBD2 (5 bases). Germline V lookup: CDR1 SNHLY, CDR2 FYNNEI. Trimming cost V 3 bases and J 4 bases, with 13 bases left between them. This CDR3 has 14 amino acids. DNA for the CDR3: TGTGCCAGCAGTGATCCCGGGGTTAGGTACGAGCAGTACTTC. Amino acids: CASSDPGVRYEQYF.

The rearrangement links TRBV5-1 to TRBJ2-3, with D hard to call. The V and J ends lost 3 bases and 5 bases respectively, with 7 bases between them. The CDR3 covers 12 residues. Germline V gene sequence: CDR1 SGHRS, CDR2 YFSETQ. CDR3 DNA: TGCGCCAGCAGCTGGGCCCTAGATACGCAGTATTTT. It encodes CASSWALDTQYF.

With respect to this clone: At one of its ends the junction is not consistent with the germline gene, which may arise from a read error. J is TRBJ2-7 and V is TRBV25-1, with D maybe TRBD2 (6 bases). The CDR3 has 13 amino acids. Germline assignment: CDR1 MGHDK and CDR2 SYGVNS. This CDR3 is CASSEVWEEAPDF. The CDR3 nucleotides read TGTGCCAGCAGTGAAGTCTGGGAGGAGGCGCCGGACTTC.

A note on this clone: Other DNA sequences from this sample encode an identical CDR3 as well. The chain couples TRBV6-5 to TRBJ2-7; 9 bases match TRBD1. The CDR3 is made up of 14 amino acids. Looked up from germline, CDR1 is MNHEY and CDR2 is SVGAGI. Trimming took 2 bases from V and 3 from J; bases not matched to a gene: 2. This CDR3 reads CASSYAGQGYEQYF. The CDR3 coding sequence is TGTGCCAGCAGTTACGCGGGACAGGGCTACGAGCAGTACTTC.

The chain recombines TRBV9 with TRBJ2-7; TRBD2 aligns across 7 bases. In germline, CDR1 is SGDLS, CDR2 YYNGEE. The length of the CDR3 is 15 residues. The J segment lost 1 base and the V segment lost 3 bases, leaving 7 bases of the junction unmatched. The CDR3 nucleotides read TGTGCCAGCAGCGCCACGGGAGGACCTTCCTACGAGCAGTACTTC. Translating it yields CASSATGGPSYEQYF.

The chain combines TRBV19 with TRBJ1-4; TRBD1 matches at 8 bases. Germline values: CDR1 LNHDA, CDR2 SQIVND (reference sequence). V was clipped by 5 bases and J by 5 bases; unmatched bases: 7. The CDR3 is 15 amino acids. CDR3 bases: TGTGCCAGTAGTTTCGGACAGGGACTGAATGAAAAACTGTTTTTT. It codes for CASSFGQGLNEKLFF.

This chain joins TRBV7-8 and TRBJ2-7; D may be TRBD2 (5 bases). Per germline, CDR1 SGHVS and CDR2 FQNEAQ. V lost 3 bases and J lost 2, with 14 bases in between. There are 15 residues in the CDR3. CDR3 region: CASSFIFSGAYEQYF. In DNA, the CDR3 is TGTGCCAGCAGCTTTATTTTCAGCGGTGCCTACGAGCAGTACTTC.

The V and J genes are TRBV6-1 and TRBJ2-1; D uncertain. There are 16 residues in the CDR3. Trimming took 1 base from V and 3 from J, leaving 13 bases between them. Germline lookup yields CDR1 MNHNS and CDR2 SASEGT. The CDR3 reads CASSEDGFYVYNEQFF. CDR3 in DNA: TGTGCCAGCAGTGAAGACGGGTTCTACGTCTACAATGAGCAGTTCTTC.

The V gene is TRBV5-6, the J gene TRBJ2-3; D perhaps matches TRBD2 (6 bases). This CDR3 is 16 amino acids long. The V gene's germline CDR1 is SGHDT and CDR2 YYEEEE. Trimming stripped 4 bases from V and 1 base from J, with 16 bases between. The CDR3 is CASSSHLATRTDTQYF. CDR3 DNA sequence: TGTGCCAGCAGCAGTCACCTAGCGACCCGCACAGATACGCAGTATTTT.

V usage is TRBV6-5 and J usage is TRBJ2-7; 10 nucleotides match TRBD2. This CDR3 has 15 amino acids. Germline V CDR1 and CDR2: MNHEY, SVGAGI. V was pared by 5 bases and J by 2 bases, with 6 bases of the junction left unmatched. This chain's CDR3 is CASSTPSGSPYEQYF. Written as DNA, the CDR3 is TGTGCCAGCAGTACGCCTAGCGGGAGTCCCTACGAGCAGTACTTC.

The rearrangement links TRBV6-1 to TRBJ2-2; the match to TRBD2 covers 8 bases. J lost 5 bases, V lost 1 base, and 6 bases had no gene match. The germline V gene has CDR1 MNHNS and CDR2 SASEGT. There are 16 residues in the CDR3. The CDR3 sequence: CASSEEMGLGTGELFF. CDR3 bases: TGTGCCAGCAGTGAAGAAATGGGACTAGGAACCGGGGAGCTGTTTTTT.